This T cell receptor (beta chain) was identified during a study of cytomegalovirus exposure and HLA in healthy donors. Study observations and caveats: Productive rates of about 87% or about 30% were seen for most TCR beta V segments in an earlier analysis. Later findings reportedly placed an Asian-associated ancestry cluster below the approximately 700-donor mean for N-insertions. Some highly shared sequence variants likely arose as a pipeline artifact. Because they were indistinguishable, some V segments, including TRBV6-2 and TRBV6-3, were excluded.

A note on this clone: Its cognate antigen is unknown.

PCR primers comprised 60 Vbeta and 13 Jbeta primers. Generated by immunoSEQ multiplex PCR, the TCRdb table keeps only in-frame clones and is missing some. The sample includes 150,000 to 200,000 clones, 70% to 90% seen only once; the top ten take under 2%. Trimming left V 6 bases short and J 5 bases short, with 11 bases between. Germline V gene lookup returns CDR1 LNHDA and CDR2 SQIVND (reference sequence). The CDR3 runs 13 residues. Sequencing was performed on PBMCs. This sequence was found in a woman between 18 and 29 years old in good health and CMV-seronegative. This rearrangement joins TRBV19 to TRBJ1-5; tentative D call: TRBD1 (6 bases). CDR3 nucleotides: TGTGCCAGTAGGAGGGACACAGATCAGCCCCAGCATTTT. As protein: CASRRDTDQPQHF.